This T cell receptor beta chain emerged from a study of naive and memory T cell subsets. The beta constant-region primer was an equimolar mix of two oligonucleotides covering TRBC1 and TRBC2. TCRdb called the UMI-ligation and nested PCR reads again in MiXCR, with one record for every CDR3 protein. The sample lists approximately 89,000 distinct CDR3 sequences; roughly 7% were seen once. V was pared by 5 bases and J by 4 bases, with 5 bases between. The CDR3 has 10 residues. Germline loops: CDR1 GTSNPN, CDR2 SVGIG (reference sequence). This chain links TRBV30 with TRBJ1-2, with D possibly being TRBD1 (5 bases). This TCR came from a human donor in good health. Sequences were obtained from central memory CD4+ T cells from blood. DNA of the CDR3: TGTGCCTGGGGGACCTATGGCTACACCTTC. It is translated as CAWGTYGYTF.